This T cell receptor beta chain was captured by sequencing in a study of blood T cell repertoires in COVID-19. Study information: PBMCs, B-cell-depleted T cells, or T cells were the source of the cDNA or gDNA that made up the material.

Some clones are missing from TCRdb's copy, which holds only in-frame ones; the method was immunoSEQ multiplex PCR. The sample carries 95,000 to 150,000 clones, 82% recorded once. Per the germline V gene, CDR1 is SGHVS and CDR2 is FNYEAQ. The CDR3 spans 11 residues. With V trimmed by 10 bases and J by 7 bases, 6 bases remained unmatched. The rearrangement uses TRBV7-6 and TRBJ1-2, with TRBD1 matching over 7 bases. Sequencing was done on a sample of peripheral blood. The TCR comes from a woman aged 70-85 years with acute or convalescent COVID-19. The CDR3 coding sequence is TGTGCCATTGGGACAGATCTTGGCTACACCTTC. Residues: CAIGTDLGYTF.